Below are 31 T cell receptor beta chains sequenced from a single sample in a study of cytomegalovirus exposure and HLA in healthy donors. Researchers ran the PCR with 60 Vbeta and 13 Jbeta primers. Generated by immunoSEQ multiplex PCR, the TCRdb table keeps only in-frame clones and is missing some. The sample yields 200,000 or so clones, roughly 80% seen once. Sample: PBMCs. These receptors originate from a male donor in good health and CMV-seropositive.

This clone showed up just a few times. The V call is TRBV5-1, the J call TRBJ1-5; perhaps TRBD1 as D (5 bases). Between the trimmed V and J ends, which lost 4 bases and 2 bases, there was a span of 10 bases. The CDR3 totals 14 residues. CDR1 is SGHRS, CDR2 YFSETQ, per germline. Here the CDR3 DNA reads TGCGCCAGCAGCCCAGACAGTCGCAATCAGCCCCAGCATTTT. Its translation: CASSPDSRNQPQHF.

The J gene is TRBJ2-5, the V gene TRBV28; unclear D gene. V lost 3 bases, J lost 5 bases, and 16 bases lay in between. This CDR3 has 15 amino acids. Germline V gene sequence: CDR1 MDHEN, CDR2 SYDVKM. CDR3: CASSFIVGSGETQYF. DNA for the CDR3: TGTGCCAGCAGTTTCATCGTTGGATCCGGGGAGACCCAGTACTTC.

On this clone: Other DNA sequences within the sample encode an identical CDR3. The chain uses TRBV9 and TRBJ1-1; 7 bases fit TRBD1. Trimming removed 0 bases from V and 2 bases from J; junction bases left unmatched: 1. The CDR3 totals 14 residues. In germline, CDR1 is SGDLS, CDR2 YYNGEE. Here the CDR3 reads CASSVGQGNTEAFF. In DNA, the CDR3 is TGTGCCAGCAGCGTAGGACAGGGAAACACTGAAGCTTTCTTT. Supplemented by reference TRBV9 and TRBJ1-1, the full variable domain reads DSGVTQTPKHLITATGQRVTLRCSPRSGDLSVYWYQQSLDQGLQFLIQYYNGEERAKGNILERFSAQQFPDLHSELNLSSLELGDSALYFCASSVGQGNTEAFFGQGTRLTVV.

This chain uses TRBV5-1 with TRBJ1-5; no reliable D call. Per germline, CDR1 SGHRS and CDR2 YFSETQ. Deletions cut 0 bases from V and 4 bases from J, with 8 bases between. The CDR3 extends over 14 amino acids. As DNA, the CDR3 is TGCGCCAGCAGCTTGGTGGCGGGTAATCAGCCCCAGCATTTT. Its protein is CASSLVAGNQPQHF.

The chain uses TRBV7-9 and TRBJ2-1, with D uncertain. The ends were cut back, 5 bases at V and 7 bases at J, with 15 bases in the middle. The CDR3 loop spans 14 amino acids. Germline loops: CDR1 SEHNR, CDR2 FQNEAQ (reference sequence). This chain's CDR3 is CASSPLRQRNEQFF. As DNA, the CDR3 is TGTGCCAGCAGCCCGCTGAGGCAACGAAATGAGCAGTTCTTC.

The chain uses TRBV5-4 and TRBJ2-1, with TRBD2 matching 7 bases. Trimming took 4 bases from V and 4 from J; bases not matched to a gene: 8. This CDR3 has 15 amino acids. CDR1 SGHNT and CDR2 YYREEE come from the germline V gene (reference sequence). The CDR3 coding sequence is TGTGCCAGCAGCCCTGGGGGGGGTGCTTACAATGAGCAGTTCTTC. Translating it yields CASSPGGGAYNEQFF.

This sequence joins TRBV9 and TRBJ2-5; D is possibly TRBD1 (5 bases). The CDR3 spans 16 residues. V lost 7 bases to trimming and J lost 1 base, with 20 bases between them. Germline V gene data show CDR1 as SGDLS and CDR2 as YYNGEE. The CDR3 DNA follows: TGTGCCAGCTCCCCAAGGGGCAGATTGTCCCAAGAGACCCAGTACTTC. It is translated as CASSPRGRLSQETQYF. The variable domain in full, completed from reference TRBV9 and TRBJ2-5, reads DSGVTQTPKHLITATGQRVTLRCSPRSGDLSVYWYQQSLDQGLQFLIQYYNGEERAKGNILERFSAQQFPDLHSELNLSSLELGDSALYFCASSPRGRLSQETQYFGPGTRLLVL.

The V and J genes are TRBV5-4 and TRBJ2-5; TRBD2 agrees at 7 bases. V lost 0 bases to trimming and J lost 3 bases; unmatched junction nucleotides: 5. Germline CDR1 reads SGHNT; CDR2 reads YYREEE (reference sequence). The CDR3 covers 15 residues. CDR3 sequence reads: CASSLAGGYEETQYF. CDR3 DNA sequence: TGTGCCAGCAGCTTGGCCGGGGGGTACGAAGAGACCCAGTACTTC.

The chain joins TRBV6-5 to TRBJ1-5; TRBD1 agrees at 9 bases. From germline, CDR1 is MNHEY and CDR2 SVGAGI. This CDR3 contains 16 residues. V shed 4 bases, J shed 7 bases, and the junction held 11 bases outside the gene matches. The CDR3 loop is CASSSFRQGGGQPQHF. The CDR3 DNA sequence: TGTGCCAGCAGTTCCTTTAGACAGGGGGGCGGCCAGCCCCAGCATTTT.

CDR3 amino acids: CASANSGANVLTF. As DNA, the CDR3 is TGTGCCAGCGCTAACTCTGGGGCCAACGTCCTGACTTTC. The rearrangement uses TRBV6-6 and TRBJ2-6; no reliable D call. The CDR3 consists of 13 residues. V shed 8 bases and J shed 0 bases, with 5 bases lying between them. CDR1 and CDR2 (germline): MNHNY, SVGAGI (reference sequence).

As DNA, the CDR3 is TGTGCCAGCAGCCTACGCACGGGGGGCACTGAAGCTTTCTTT. Translation gives CASSLRTGGTEAFF. The chain links TRBV7-3 to TRBJ1-1, with D maybe TRBD1 (5 bases). Trimming shortened V by 5 bases and J by 4 bases, and 14 bases separated the two germline ends. CDR3 length equals 14 residues. Germline assignment: CDR1 SGHTA and CDR2 FQGTGA. Full variable domain (rest looked up from reference TRBV7-3 and TRBJ1-1): GAGVSQTPSNKVTEKGKYVELRCDPISGHTALYWYRQSLGQGPEFLIYFQGTGAADDSGLPNDRFFAVRPEGSVSTLKIQRTERGDSAVYLCASSLRTGGTEAFFGQGTRLTVV.

V usage is TRBV27 and J usage is TRBJ2-5; weak D call: TRBD1 (6 bases). Germline CDR1 MNHEY, CDR2 SMNVEV (reference sequence). This CDR3 has 15 residues. V was shortened by 3 bases and J by 5 bases, with 16 bases between the two germline ends. DNA for the CDR3: TGTGCCAGCAGTTTTTGGGGGCAGCAGTTGGAGACCCAGTACTTC. Translated, it gives CASSFWGQQLETQYF.

Only one count was recorded for this clone. The chain uses TRBV6-5 and TRBJ2-7, with D possibly TRBD2 on 5 matching bases. The V end lost 5 bases, the J end lost 3 bases, and 11 bases lay between the germline ends. Germline V CDR1 and CDR2: MNHEY, SVGAGI. This CDR3 is 13 amino acids long. The CDR3 coding sequence is TGTGCCAGCAGTAACCGAGGGCTCTACGAGCAGTACTTC. Protein product: CASSNRGLYEQYF.

V gene TRBV6-1 combines with J gene TRBJ1-5; tentatively, D is TRBD1 (6 bases). The CDR3 contains 14 residues. Germline V CDR1 and CDR2: MNHNS, SASEGT. V was pared by 7 bases and J by 5 bases, with 15 bases between. This CDR3 is CASNRVGIYQPQHF. CDR3 in DNA: TGTGCCAGCAACAGGGTTGGGATTTATCAGCCCCAGCATTTT.

This clone occurred a few times. The V call is TRBV4-3, the J call TRBJ2-5; no clear D gene. From germline, CDR1 is LGHNA and CDR2 YSLEER. Deletions cut 2 bases from V and 5 bases from J, with 15 bases between. The CDR3 has 15 amino acids. CDR3 residues: CASSQFSRVGETQYF. The CDR3 region has the DNA TGCGCCAGCAGCCAATTCAGTCGGGTCGGCGAGACCCAGTACTTC.

This sequence joins TRBV7-9 and TRBJ2-5; TRBD1 is a possible D gene (5 bases). The last part of the DNA fits TRBJ2-7 better; the J call may be wrong. The germline gives CDR1 SEHNR, CDR2 FQNEAQ (reference sequence). The CDR3 has 14 amino acids. CDR3 in amino acids: CASSVDIISYEQYF. The CDR3 nucleotides are TGTGCCAGCAGCGTGGACATAATCTCCTACGAGCAGTACTTC.

The J gene is TRBJ1-2, the V gene TRBV28; maybe TRBD1 (6 bases). The germline CDR1 and CDR2 sequences are MDHEN and SYDVKM. The CDR3 sequence is 15 residues long. V dropped 4 bases and J dropped 2 bases, with 14 bases sitting between them. CDR3 coding DNA: TGTGCCAGCAGTTCGATCGGGACAAACAACTATGGCTACACCTTC. It yields the protein CASSSIGTNNYGYTF.

The chain combines TRBV9 with TRBJ1-2, with a possible D match to TRBD1 (6 bases). Deletions cut 0 bases from V and 4 bases from J, with 13 bases between. The CDR3 is 15 amino acids. Germline V lookup: CDR1 SGDLS, CDR2 YYNGEE. The CDR3 loop reads CASSVARTAFYGYTF. CDR3 sequence (DNA): TGTGCCAGCAGCGTAGCCAGGACAGCCTTCTATGGCTACACCTTC.

The chain has TRBV18 and TRBJ1-1; D is unresolved. Germline values: CDR1 KGHSH, CDR2 LQKENI. CDR3 size: 14 residues. The V end was cut by 2 bases, the J end by 3 bases, with 10 bases between. The CDR3 is CASSPSGLDTEAFF. The CDR3 region has the DNA TGTGCCAGCTCACCATCAGGCTTGGACACTGAAGCTTTCTTT. The complete variable domain, with remaining parts taken from reference TRBV18 and TRBJ1-1, reads NAGVMQNPRHLVRRRGQEARLRCSPMKGHSHVYWYRQLPEEGLKFMVYLQKENIIDESGMPKERFSAEFPKEGPSILRIQQVVRGDSAAYFCASSPSGLDTEAFFGQGTRLTVV.

This sequence joins TRBV6-5 and TRBJ2-1, with D perhaps matching TRBD2 (6 bases). V shed 6 bases and J shed 4 bases, with 16 bases lying between them. The CDR3 spans 15 residues. Germline assignment: CDR1 MNHEY and CDR2 SVGAGI. CDR3 sequence: CASRTGERSYNEQFF. The CDR3 DNA is TGTGCCAGCAGGACGGGGGAGAGGTCTTACAATGAGCAGTTCTTC.

The V and J genes are TRBV9 and TRBJ2-3; 7 bases are a match to TRBD2. CDR1 is SGDLS and CDR2 is YYNGEE in the germline V gene. The ends lost 0 bases at V and 1 base at J; junction bases unmatched: 2. The CDR3 is 15 amino acids. The CDR3 nucleotides read TGTGCCAGCAGCGTAGGGGCGGGGGGCACAGATACGCAGTATTTT. This translates into CASSVGAGGTDTQYF.

The genes are TRBV7-2 and TRBJ1-5; D might be TRBD1 (5 bases). The CDR3 consists of 17 residues. Trimming removed 5 bases at V and 11 bases at J, with 28 bases between. Germline V gene sequence: CDR1 SGHTA, CDR2 FQGNSA. The CDR3 loop reads CASSPLGGTIHVGAQHF. The CDR3 coding sequence is TGTGCCAGCAGCCCTTTGGGGGGAACAATCCACGTTGGGGCCCAGCATTTT.

The J gene is TRBJ2-1, the V gene TRBV6-4, with TRBD2 matching 9 bases. Germline CDR1 reads MRHNA; CDR2 reads SNTAGT. With 0 bases clipped from V and 9 bases from J, the junction kept 6 bases outside the gene matches. This CDR3 has 15 residues. This chain's CDR3 is CASSDSGGGATEQFF. CDR3 nucleotide sequence: TGTGCCAGCAGTGACTCGGGCGGGGGGGCCACTGAGCAGTTCTTC.

The chain employs TRBV7-2 and TRBJ1-4; weak D call: TRBD1 (5 bases). The CDR3 is made up of 14 amino acids. The germline V and J ends were trimmed by 5 bases and 7 bases, with 14 bases remaining between them. Germline assignment: CDR1 SGHTA and CDR2 FQGNSA. The CDR3 coding sequence is TGTGCCAGCAGCCCCTCAGGGAGGGCTGAAAAACTGTTTTTT. Protein: CASSPSGRAEKLFF.

This chain links TRBV28 with TRBJ1-3; no reliable D call. Germline V gene lookup returns CDR1 MDHEN and CDR2 SYDVKM. The V end lost 6 bases, the J end lost 0 bases, and 12 bases lay between the germline ends. The CDR3 spans 15 residues. The CDR3 DNA reads as TGTGCCAGCAGCAGTACAAGTTCCTCTGGAAACACCATATATTTT. It yields the protein CASSSTSSSGNTIYF.

This sequence joins TRBV9 and TRBJ2-5; TRBD2 agrees at 7 bases. V was clipped by 0 bases and J by 2 bases; unmatched bases: 7. Per the germline V gene, CDR1 is SGDLS and CDR2 is YYNGEE. The CDR3 consists of 16 residues. The CDR3 reads CASSVGGGGTQETQYF. The CDR3 DNA reads as TGTGCCAGCAGCGTAGGGGGCGGGGGAACTCAAGAGACCCAGTACTTC.

The rearrangement joins TRBV7-9 to TRBJ2-7; 7 nucleotides match TRBD2. Germline CDR1 reads SEHNR; CDR2 reads FQNEAQ (reference sequence). The ends lost 3 bases at V and 7 bases at J; junction bases unmatched: 18. This CDR3 comprises 17 residues. The CDR3 coding sequence is TGTGCCAGCAGCTTCCCGACTAGCAGGAGGTCTGAGGGTGAGCAGTACTTC. Translated: CASSFPTSRRSEGEQYF.

The gene calls are TRBV6-1 and TRBJ2-7; TRBD1 matches 8 bases. Germline CDR1 is MNHNS and CDR2 is SASEGT. V was clipped by 6 bases and J by 6 bases; unmatched bases: 7. The CDR3 length is 13 residues. The chain's CDR3 is CASSLGQALEQYF. CDR3 coding DNA: TGTGCCAGCAGCTTGGGACAGGCGCTCGAGCAGTACTTC.

Only one count was recorded for this clone. The V and J genes are TRBV7-6 and TRBJ2-7; D is ambiguous. Trimming took 6 bases from V and 4 from J, leaving 16 bases between them. This CDR3 has 14 amino acids. The V gene's germline CDR1 is SGHVS and CDR2 FNYEAQ. The CDR3 region has the DNA TGTGCCAGCAGACCCTCGATACACCTTTACGAGCAGTACTTC. It specifies CASRPSIHLYEQYF.

The rearrangement links TRBV19 to TRBJ1-1; D is uncertain. CDR1 is LNHDA, CDR2 SQIVND, per germline (reference sequence). V lost 7 bases and J lost 3, with 15 bases in between. This CDR3 spans 14 amino acids. CDR3 bases: TGTGCCAGTACGCAGCCCAGCGGAGACACTGAAGCTTTCTTT. It is translated as CASTQPSGDTEAFF. The full variable domain, rest sourced from reference TRBV19 and TRBJ1-1, is DGGITQSPKYLFRKEGQNVTLSCEQNLNHDAMYWYRQDPGQGLRLIYYSQIVNDFQKGDIAEGYSVSREKKESFPLTVTSAQKNPTAFYLCASTQPSGDTEAFFGQGTRLTVV.

CDR3 protein: CASSPNSIRSSYGYTF. In nucleotides, the CDR3 is TGTGCCAGCTCACCAAATTCAATCCGGTCGTCCTATGGCTACACCTTC. The chain combines TRBV18 with TRBJ1-2; D is uncertain. Between the trimmed V and J ends, which lost 2 bases and 4 bases, there was a span of 17 bases. The CDR3 is made up of 16 amino acids. The V gene's germline CDR1 is KGHSH and CDR2 LQKENI.